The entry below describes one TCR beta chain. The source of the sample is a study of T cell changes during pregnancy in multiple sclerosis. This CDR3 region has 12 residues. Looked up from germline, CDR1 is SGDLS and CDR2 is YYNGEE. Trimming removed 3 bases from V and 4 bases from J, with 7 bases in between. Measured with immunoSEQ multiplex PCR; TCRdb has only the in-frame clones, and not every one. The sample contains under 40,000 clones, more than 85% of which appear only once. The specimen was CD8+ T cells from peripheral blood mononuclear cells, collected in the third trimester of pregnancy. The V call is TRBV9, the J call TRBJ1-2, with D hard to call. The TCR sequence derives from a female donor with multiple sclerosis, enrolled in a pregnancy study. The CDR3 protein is CASSAQSYGYTF. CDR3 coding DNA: TGTGCCAGCAGCGCACAGTCCTATGGCTACACCTTC.